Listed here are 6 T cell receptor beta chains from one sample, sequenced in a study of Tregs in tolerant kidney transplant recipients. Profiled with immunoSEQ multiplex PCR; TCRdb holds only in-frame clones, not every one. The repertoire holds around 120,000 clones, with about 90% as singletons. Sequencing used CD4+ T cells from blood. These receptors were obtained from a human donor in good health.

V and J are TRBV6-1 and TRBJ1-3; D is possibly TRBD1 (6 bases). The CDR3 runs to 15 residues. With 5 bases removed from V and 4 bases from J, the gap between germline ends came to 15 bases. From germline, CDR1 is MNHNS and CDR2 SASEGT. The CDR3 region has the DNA TGTGCCAGCAGTTTAACAGGGTATTCCGGAAACACCATATATTTT. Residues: CASSLTGYSGNTIYF.

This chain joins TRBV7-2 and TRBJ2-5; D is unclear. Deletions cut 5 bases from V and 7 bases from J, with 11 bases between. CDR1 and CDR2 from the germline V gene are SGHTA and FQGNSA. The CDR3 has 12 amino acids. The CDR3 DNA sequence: TGTGCCAGCAGCCGTGACAAGGGGACCCAGTACTTC. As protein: CASSRDKGTQYF.

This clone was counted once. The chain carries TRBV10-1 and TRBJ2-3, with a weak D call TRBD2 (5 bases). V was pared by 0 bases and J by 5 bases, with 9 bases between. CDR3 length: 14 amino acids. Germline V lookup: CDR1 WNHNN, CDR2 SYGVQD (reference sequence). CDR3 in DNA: TGCGCCAGCAGTGAGTCGGGTAGCGTAGATACGCAGTATTTT. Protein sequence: CASSESGSVDTQYF.

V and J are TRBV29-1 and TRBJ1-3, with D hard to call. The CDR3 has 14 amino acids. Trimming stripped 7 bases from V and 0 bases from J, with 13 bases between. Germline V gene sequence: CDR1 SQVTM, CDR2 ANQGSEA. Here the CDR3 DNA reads TGCAGCGCGTCGGGTATTAGCTCTGGAAACACCATATATTTT. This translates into CSASGISSGNTIYF.

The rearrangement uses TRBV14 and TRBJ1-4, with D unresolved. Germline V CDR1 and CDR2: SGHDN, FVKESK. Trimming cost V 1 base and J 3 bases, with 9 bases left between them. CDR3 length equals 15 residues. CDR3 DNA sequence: TGTGCCAGCAGCCAAGTAAGGGCCTCTAATGAAAAACTGTTTTTT. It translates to CASSQVRASNEKLFF.

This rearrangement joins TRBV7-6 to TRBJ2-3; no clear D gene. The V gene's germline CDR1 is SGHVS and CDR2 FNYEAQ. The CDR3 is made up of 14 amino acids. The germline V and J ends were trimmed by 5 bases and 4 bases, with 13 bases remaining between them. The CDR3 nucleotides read TGTGCCAGCAGCCTCGAGGCTGCGGCAGATACGCAGTATTTT. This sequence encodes CASSLEAAADTQYF.